The next 14 T cell receptor beta chains were all read from a single sample in a study of blood T cells in healthy people across ages. For the second PCR, which ran for roughly 6 to 12 cycles, a sample-barcoded 5' primer and a J-beta primer mix were used. TCRdb re-called the 5' RACE reads through MiXCR, storing one row per CDR3 protein. Counted here are about 640,000 distinct CDR3 sequences, around 31% occurring once; the ten biggest clones make up roughly 14%. The sample taken for sequencing was blood. The receptors come from a woman older than 75 in good health.

The V call is TRBV7-8, the J call TRBJ1-4; D ambiguous. In germline, CDR1 is SGHVS, CDR2 FQNEAQ. V lost 0 bases, J lost 5 bases, and 4 bases lay in between. The CDR3 is made up of 13 amino acids. This CDR3 reads CASSLARNEKLFF. The CDR3 DNA reads as TGTGCCAGCAGCTTAGCGCGAAATGAAAAACTGTTTTTT.

This clonotype was seen ten or more times. CDR3 sequence: CASSRRGAEAKNIQYF. As DNA, the CDR3 is TGTGCCAGCAGCCGGAGAGGGGCTGAAGCCAAAAACATTCAGTACTTC. The gene calls are TRBV3-1 and TRBJ2-4, with D perhaps matching TRBD1 or TRBD2 (5 bases each). The germline V gene encodes CDR1 LGHDT and CDR2 YNNKEL (reference sequence). The CDR3 consists of 16 residues. Trimming cost V 4 bases and J 0 bases, with 13 bases left between them.

Regarding this clonotype: This clone may be a read error of a much larger clone one base away. The chain has TRBV5-1 and TRBJ1-2; 8 positions match TRBD1. V lost 0 bases to trimming and J lost 5 bases; unmatched junction nucleotides: 6. CDR1 and CDR2 (germline): SGHRS, YFSETQ. The CDR3 extends over 15 amino acids. The CDR3: CASSLDGQGLYGYTF. As DNA, the CDR3 is TGCGCCAGCAGCTTGGATGGACAGGGCTTGTATGGCTACACCTTC.

In its sample, this clonotype was seen many times. This rearrangement joins TRBV7-6 to TRBJ2-5; D is perhaps TRBD1 or TRBD2 (5 bases each). V shed 7 bases and J shed 3 bases, with 21 bases lying between them. Germline-derived CDR1 and CDR2 are SGHVS and FNYEAQ. The length of the CDR3 is 16 residues. CDR3 loop: CASTIRPGPPKETQYF. The DNA for the CDR3 is TGTGCCAGCACCATTCGTCCGGGACCGCCGAAAGAGACCCAGTACTTC.

This clonotype was counted many times. The gene calls are TRBV7-2 and TRBJ2-6; possibly TRBD1 for D (5 bases). CDR1 is SGHTA and CDR2 is FQGNSA in the germline V gene. CDR3 length: 14 residues. V was trimmed by 6 bases and J by 2 bases, leaving 8 bases between them. The CDR3 region is CASSTGTGANVLTF. CDR3 sequence (DNA): TGTGCCAGCAGTACAGGTACTGGGGCCAACGTCCTGACTTTC.

Ten or more counts support this clonotype. This chain uses TRBV6-6 with TRBJ2-1; 12 bases map to TRBD2. Germline V gives CDR1 MNHNY, CDR2 SVGAGI (reference sequence). V lost 5 bases, J lost 7 bases, and 9 bases stayed unmatched. The CDR3 runs 16 residues. The CDR3 loop is CASSPLLAGGLNEQFF. The DNA of the CDR3 is TGTGCCAGCAGTCCCCTTCTAGCGGGGGGGCTGAATGAGCAGTTCTTC.

J is TRBJ2-1 and V is TRBV20-1, with 9 positions matching TRBD2. Germline CDR1 reads DFQATT; CDR2 reads SNEGSKA (reference sequence). With 1 base clipped from V and 8 bases from J, the junction kept 6 bases outside the gene matches. The CDR3 is made up of 14 amino acids. The chain's CDR3 is CSARVGLALDEQFF. CDR3 nucleotide sequence: TGCAGTGCTAGAGTTGGACTAGCGTTGGATGAGCAGTTCTTC.

At least ten counts were recorded for this clonotype. V and J are TRBV5-1 and TRBJ1-1; D is perhaps TRBD1 (5 bases). Trimming took off 2 bases at V and 6 bases at J, with 17 bases between the two ends. CDR1 is SGHRS and CDR2 is YFSETQ in the germline V gene. The CDR3 consists of 15 residues. CDR3 amino acids: CASSFGDQGGSEAFF. CDR3 bases: TGCGCCAGCAGCTTTGGGGACCAGGGAGGCTCTGAAGCTTTCTTT.

Many counts were recorded for this clonotype. The CDR3 here is CASSPPARGGEETQYF. The DNA for the CDR3 is TGTGCCAGCAGCCCGCCAGCCCGGGGGGGCGAAGAGACCCAGTACTTC. The V call is TRBV5-4, the J call TRBJ2-5, with 8 nucleotides matching TRBD2. CDR1 is SGHNT and CDR2 is YYREEE in the germline V gene (reference sequence). The CDR3 extends over 16 amino acids. Trimming cost V 4 bases and J 3 bases; bases outside gene matches: 11.

In nucleotides, the CDR3 is TGTGCCAGCTCACCCGGACAGGGTATGACAGATACGCAGTATTTT. Translation: CASSPGQGMTDTQYF. The chain is built from TRBV18 and TRBJ2-3; 8 bases agree with TRBD1. Germline V gene sequence: CDR1 KGHSH, CDR2 LQKENI. The CDR3 is 15 amino acids. The V segment lost 3 bases and the J segment 3 bases; nucleotides outside the gene matches: 5.

This clonotype showed up just a few times. This rearrangement joins TRBV30 to TRBJ1-4, with D tentatively TRBD1 (6 bases). This CDR3 is built from 13 residues. CDR1 and CDR2 from the germline V gene are GTSNPN and SVGIG (reference sequence). This chain's CDR3 is CAGHRATNEKLFF. The DNA of the CDR3 is TGTGCAGGCCACAGGGCAACTAATGAAAAACTGTTTTTT.

This clonotype was seen at least ten times. V gene TRBV20-1 combines with J gene TRBJ2-7; D gene ambiguous. This CDR3 region has 14 residues. V was trimmed by 6 bases and J by 5 bases, leaving 20 bases between them. CDR1 is DFQATT, CDR2 SNEGSKA, per germline (reference sequence). CDR3 nucleotides: TGCAGTGCGCCGGCTCTGGGTAGTAACGACGAGCAGTACTTC. Translation: CSAPALGSNDEQYF.

The sample holds many counts of this clonotype. This chain uses TRBV28 with TRBJ2-6; D may be TRBD2 (5 bases). V was trimmed by 2 bases and J by 0 bases, leaving 14 bases between them. The CDR3 is 18 amino acids. Per the germline V gene, CDR1 is MDHEN and CDR2 is SYDVKM. CDR3 nucleotide sequence: TGTGCCAGCAGTTTACCCTCGGGAACCTTCTCTGGGGCCAACGTCCTGACTTTC. Residues: CASSLPSGTFSGANVLTF.

The chain has TRBV20-1 and TRBJ1-3; the D gene is possibly TRBD1 (5 bases). The germline gives CDR1 DFQATT, CDR2 SNEGSKA (reference sequence). The CDR3 is made up of 16 amino acids. Trimming stripped 4 bases from V and 0 bases from J, with 16 bases between. In DNA, the CDR3 is TGCAGTGCTACCGGGGCGCCAACCCCCTCTGGAAACACCATATATTTT. Encoded protein: CSATGAPTPSGNTIYF.